The subject of this entry is one T cell receptor (beta chain). The data derive from a study of T cell changes during pregnancy in multiple sclerosis. The germline CDR1 and CDR2 sequences are SGHTA and FQGNSA. V was clipped by 4 bases and J by 6 bases; unmatched bases: 5. This CDR3 contains 14 residues. Sequenced by immunoSEQ multiplex PCR; TCRdb stores in-frame clones only, minus some. In the table there are around 50,000 clones, around nine tenths of which are singletons. This clonotype originated in a human donor whose cells served as feeder cells for cultures in a pregnancy study. Sequenced material: peripheral blood from another person, used as feeder cells. J is TRBJ2-7 and V is TRBV7-2, with 11 nucleotides matching TRBD2. The CDR3 loop reads CASSSPGLAAEQYF. CDR3 in DNA: TGTGCCAGCAGCTCCCCGGGACTAGCGGCCGAGCAGTACTTC.